These T cell receptor beta chains were read from a single sample in a study of response to subunit inactivated influenza vaccine. TCRdb reanalysed the RT-PCR reads using MiXCR and keeps one entry per CDR3 protein. Among around 760,000 distinct CDR3 sequences listed, about 14% were seen once. Here the sequenced sample was PBMCs from blood, taken 14 to 15 days before vaccination. All receptors come from a man aged 45-65 years who received an inactivated influenza vaccine. CDR3s include the opening cysteine and the closing phenylalanine or tryptophan. The D gene is left open where the match is weak. Clone size is shown for a subset of rows, as once, few, many or a class of expanded clone.

v_gene	d_gene	j_gene	abundance	CDR3nt	CDR3aa
TRBV5-1	NA	TRBJ1-1	few	TGCGCCAGCAGCCTAAGACAGGCTTCAACTGAAGCTTTCTTT	CASSLRQASTEAFF
TRBV7-8	NA	TRBJ2-7	NA	TGTGCCAGCAGCTTAGCTGGGTCACAGTCCTACGAGCAGTACTTC	CASSLAGSQSYEQYF
TRBV10-3	TRBD2	TRBJ2-5	NA	TGTGCCATCAGTGAGTCGAATATGGCGACTAGCGGGGCTCGAGAGACCCAGTACTTC	CAISESNMATSGARETQYF
TRBV7-6	NA	TRBJ2-1	NA	TGTGCCAGCAGCCCCCAGACCCTCCTCAATGAGCAGTTCTTC	CASSPQTLLNEQFF
TRBV20-1	TRBD1	TRBJ2-1	few	TGCAGTGCTAGACTTGAGACAGGGCGTTCAAATGAGCAGTTCTTC	CSARLETGRSNEQFF
TRBV5-1	TRBD1	TRBJ1-3	NA	TGCGCCAGGAGCAGTGGGACAGACTCTGGAAACACCATATATTTT	CARSSGTDSGNTIYF
TRBV27	NA	TRBJ2-3	few	TGTGCCAGCAGACGCCCATCGTCGTATACGCAGTATTTT	CASRRPSSYTQYF
TRBV4-2	NA	TRBJ2-7	NA	TGTGCCAGCAGCCCAGAAAAAACCGGTTCCTACGAGCAGTACTTC	CASSPEKTGSYEQYF
TRBV10-3	NA	TRBJ1-2	few	TGTGCCATCAGGAACACCGATGGCTACACCTTC	CAIRNTDGYTF
TRBV5-1	NA	TRBJ2-3	NA	TGCGCCAGCAGCTTGGCCATTTGGGGGGTCCCCGATACGCAGTATTTT	CASSLAIWGVPDTQYF
TRBV12-3/TRBV12-4	NA	TRBJ2-5	few	TGTGCCAGCAGTCCCCCTCCGGAAGAGACCCAGTACTTC	CASSPPPEETQYF
TRBV4-3	NA	TRBJ2-7	NA	TGCGCCAGCAGCCAAGACTGGGGGGTCTCCTACGAGCAGTACTTC	CASSQDWGVSYEQYF
TRBV28	NA	TRBJ1-3	few	TGTGCCAGCAGTTCTACATGGAGCGCTGGAAACACCATATATTTT	CASSSTWSAGNTIYF
TRBV7-8	NA	TRBJ1-2	few	TGTGCCAGCAGCTTTACGAAGGAGAAAAACTATGGCTACACCTTC	CASSFTKEKNYGYTF
TRBV6-1	NA	TRBJ1-6	NA	TGTGCCAGCAGTGTCATGTATTCACCCCTCCACTTT	CASSVMYSPLHF
TRBV29-1	NA	TRBJ2-5	NA	TGCAGCGTTGAAGAGATTATTCCGGGGTTCCCGTACCAAGAGACCCAGTACTTC	CSVEEIIPGFPYQETQYF
TRBV7-2	TRBD1	TRBJ2-7	few	TGTGCCAGCAGACCCGACAGGGGCGAGCAGTACTTC	CASRPDRGEQYF
TRBV6-1	NA	TRBJ2-7	NA	TGTGCCAGCAGTGAATGGGCAGGGAACCCCTACGAGCAGTACTTC	CASSEWAGNPYEQYF
TRBV6-2/TRBV6-3	TRBD2	TRBJ2-4	few	TGTGCCAGCAGTCTAACTAGCGGGACGGCCAAAAACATTCAGTACTTC	CASSLTSGTAKNIQYF
TRBV24-1	NA	TRBJ1-1	few	TGTGCCACCAGTGATTACGGCACTGAAGCTTTCTTT	CATSDYGTEAFF
TRBV7-8	NA	TRBJ1-4	NA	TGTGCCAGCAGCCGAACCCAGTCAAATGAAAAACTGTTTTTT	CASSRTQSNEKLFF
TRBV11-2	NA	TRBJ2-7	NA	TGTGCCAGCAGCTTAGGCCGGGACTCGTTCTACGAGCAGTACTTC	CASSLGRDSFYEQYF
TRBV10-3	NA	TRBJ2-2	few	TGTGCCATCAGCTCGCGGCAGAGCGCGAACACCGGGGAGCTGTTTTTT	CAISSRQSANTGELFF
TRBV7-6	NA	TRBJ2-2	NA	TGTGCCAGCAACCATCCGAGGCAGGGGTACACCGGGGAGCTGTTTTTT	CASNHPRQGYTGELFF
TRBV10-3	TRBD2	TRBJ2-1	many	TGTGCCATCCAGGCTAGCGGGAGCTCCTACAATGAGCAGTTCTTC	CAIQASGSSYNEQFF
TRBV7-2	TRBD2	TRBJ2-3	medium-sized	TGTGCCAGCAGCTTTGGCGTGAAGACTAGCGGGAGAAATACGCAGTATTTT	CASSFGVKTSGRNTQYF
TRBV12-3/TRBV12-4	NA	TRBJ2-1	many	TGTGCCAGCAGCCAAGGCGGAGAGCAGTTCTTC	CASSQGGEQFF
TRBV7-2	TRBD1	TRBJ2-1	NA	TGTGCCAGCAGCTTAAACGGACAGGGGGCAGGAAATGAGCAGTTCTTC	CASSLNGQGAGNEQFF
TRBV20-1	NA	TRBJ2-7	many	TGCAGTGCTAGAAGCGGTTTCCTAACCTACGAGCAGTACTTC	CSARSGFLTYEQYF
TRBV28	TRBD1	TRBJ1-1	many	TGTGCCAGCAGGCTGGGACAGGTGAACACTGAAGCTTTCTTT	CASRLGQVNTEAFF
TRBV10-3	TRBD1	TRBJ2-7	few	TGTGCCATCAGTGATTTAGAGCGGACAGGGCCCTACGAGCAGTACTTC	CAISDLERTGPYEQYF
TRBV3-1	TRBD1	TRBJ1-2	NA	TGTGCCAGCAGCCAAGGACAGGGAGCGTTGGGCTACACCTTC	CASSQGQGALGYTF
TRBV2	TRBD1	TRBJ1-1	many	TGTGCCAGCAGTGAAAGTCCCGCACAGGGGGACACTGAAGCTTTCTTT	CASSESPAQGDTEAFF
TRBV12-3/TRBV12-4	NA	TRBJ2-2	many	TGTGCCAGCAGTTTACGTCGGGCGGAGACCGGGGAGCTGTTTTTT	CASSLRRAETGELFF
TRBV28	NA	TRBJ2-4	NA	TGTGCCAGCAGGGAGCAGGTAGCCAAAAACATTCAGTACTTC	CASREQVAKNIQYF
TRBV12-3/TRBV12-4	TRBD1	TRBJ2-5	NA	TGTGCCAGCAGTAAACAAGGACAGGGTTGGGAGACCCAGTACTTC	CASSKQGQGWETQYF
TRBV2	NA	TRBJ2-1	NA	TGTGCCAGCAGTGAAAGTAGGCTAAGCGATGAGCAGTTCTTC	CASSESRLSDEQFF
TRBV4-3	NA	TRBJ1-1	NA	TGCGCCAGCAGCCCCGAATGGGGCTTGAACACTGAAGCTTTCTTT	CASSPEWGLNTEAFF
TRBV27	TRBD2	TRBJ2-1	few	TGTGCCAGCAGCCCGGGACTAGCGGTGTCCTACAATGAGCAGTTCTTC	CASSPGLAVSYNEQFF
TRBV2	NA	TRBJ2-5	many	TGTGCCAGCAGTGGGGCGGACTCCAACCAAGAGACCCAGTACTTC	CASSGADSNQETQYF
TRBV9	NA	TRBJ1-2	NA	TGTGCCAGCAGCTCCCGCAGCAGATCCCCCGACGATGGCTACACCTTC	CASSSRSRSPDDGYTF
TRBV18	TRBD1	TRBJ2-1	few	TGTGCCAGCTCGCCCACCGGGACAGGGGGCAATGAGCAGTTCTTC	CASSPTGTGGNEQFF
TRBV5-1	TRBD2	TRBJ2-1	few	TGCGCCAGCAGCCAAGGACTAGCGGGCCCGGATATTGCTGGGGAGCAGTTCTTC	CASSQGLAGPDIAGEQFF
TRBV7-2	NA	TRBJ2-7	NA	TGTGCCAGCAGCTTATTGTGGGGAGGGGGCTGGGAGCAGTACTTC	CASSLLWGGGWEQYF
TRBV4-1	TRBD1	TRBJ2-7	NA	TGCGCCAGCAGCCCCCCTAGGGGACAGGGCACCTACGAGCAGTACTTC	CASSPPRGQGTYEQYF
TRBV28	TRBD1	TRBJ2-1	few	TGTGCCAGCAGTTTTGGCAGGGGGCGAGGTGAGCAGTTCTTC	CASSFGRGRGEQFF
TRBV24-1	TRBD1	TRBJ2-3	NA	TGTGCCACCAGTGGCAAGACAGGGGGCGCAGATACGCAGTATTTT	CATSGKTGGADTQYF
TRBV6-2/TRBV6-3	TRBD2	TRBJ2-5	few	TGTGCCAGCAGTTACACAATGTCGCCTAGCGGGGGGGTCCGGGAGACCCAGTACTTC	CASSYTMSPSGGVRETQYF
TRBV3-1	TRBD2	TRBJ2-3	NA	TGTGCCAGCAGCCAATTTAGCGGGGGGGCGACAGATACGCAGTATTTT	CASSQFSGGATDTQYF
TRBV20-1	NA	TRBJ2-3	few	TGCAGTGTATCCAGGAGCCTCACAGATACGCAGTATTTT	CSVSRSLTDTQYF
TRBV4-1	TRBD1	TRBJ1-1	NA	TGCGCCAGCAGCCAAACGACACAGGGGGCCCCTGAAGCTTTCTTT	CASSQTTQGAPEAFF
TRBV19	NA	TRBJ2-7	few	TGTGCCAGTAGTAAGGGATGGAAAGCTACCTACGAGCAGTACTTC	CASSKGWKATYEQYF
TRBV7-8	NA	TRBJ2-6	many	TGTGCCAGCAGCCTGGATGTGGGGGCCAACGTCCTGACTTTC	CASSLDVGANVLTF
TRBV7-9	TRBD2	TRBJ2-7	few	TGTGCCAGCAGCTTAACGGGAGGGGTTGCGAGGTCCTACGAGCAGTACTTC	CASSLTGGVARSYEQYF
TRBV20-1	TRBD1	TRBJ2-2	NA	TGCAGTGCTAGTCGGGGTCAGGGGGCCGGGGAGCTGTTTTTT	CSASRGQGAGELFF
TRBV7-2	NA	TRBJ2-7	NA	TGTGCCAGCAGCTTAATGTTAGGGGGATCCTACGAGCAGTACTTC	CASSLMLGGSYEQYF
TRBV12-3/TRBV12-4	TRBD1	TRBJ1-5	NA	TGTGCCAGCGGACAGGCTAGCAATCAGCCCCAGCATTTT	CASGQASNQPQHF
TRBV20-1	TRBD1	TRBJ2-3	few	TGCAGTGCTAGGAGGGGGCTCTCGTGGCCCGCAGATACGCAGTATTTT	CSARRGLSWPADTQYF
TRBV29-1	NA	TRBJ2-2	few	TGCAGCGTTGAATTGAGAGGGACCGGCACCGGGGAGCTGTTTTTT	CSVELRGTGTGELFF
TRBV6-1	NA	TRBJ2-7	few	TGTGCCAGCAGTATAAGGAATAGTTACGAGCAGTACTTC	CASSIRNSYEQYF